These 2 T cell receptor beta chains were sequenced from one sample in a study of control samples from healthy donors and cancer patients. Sequenced by immunoSEQ multiplex PCR; TCRdb stores in-frame clones only, minus some. The repertoire includes approximately 140,000 clones, 94% of them detected once, and around 13% sits in the top ten. The sample consisted of blood. The origin of the receptors is a man aged 35-49 years in good health.

The chain recombines TRBV12-3 or TRBV12-4 with TRBJ1-1; D gene ambiguous. This CDR3 spans 13 amino acids. V lost 3 bases to trimming and J lost 5 bases, with 10 bases between them. This CDR3 reads CASSFILGTEAFF. In DNA, the CDR3 is TGTGCCAGCAGTTTTATCCTTGGGACTGAAGCTTTCTTT.

Points on this clone: The junction departs from the called germline gene at one end, perhaps through a read error. The gene calls are TRBV9 and TRBJ1-1, with TRBD1 identical over 8 bases. Germline V gives CDR1 SGDLS, CDR2 YYNGEE. The CDR3 has 14 amino acids. The CDR3 reads CASSTGGPGTEAFF. CDR3 bases: TGTGCTAGCAGCACAGGGGGTCCGGGCACTGAAGCTTTCTTT.